Each of the 25 T cell receptor beta chains below was sequenced from the same sample in a study of shared clonotypes between healthy human individuals. The naive CD8 population came from CD45RO-negative cells selected for CCR7, without terminally differentiated effector memory CD45RA+ cells. Profiled with immunoSEQ multiplex PCR; TCRdb holds only in-frame clones, not every one. Of approximately 2,200,000 clones listed, about 92% are singletons. The material sequenced was naive CD8+ T cells from PBMCs. The receptors were sampled from a man younger than 30 in good health. Some clones in this sample may be carry-over from other donors' samples.

The genes are TRBV5-8 and TRBJ2-7, with 9 bases that match TRBD2. Germline CDR1 is SGHTS and CDR2 is YDEGEE. The CDR3 loop spans 17 amino acids. After removal of 0 bases from V and 2 bases from J, the junction contained 9 bases not matched to a gene. The CDR3 loop reads CASSLVGAGGPTYEQYF. As DNA, the CDR3 is TGTGCCAGCAGCTTGGTGGGTGCGGGAGGGCCAACCTACGAGCAGTACTTC.

This rearrangement joins TRBV29-1 to TRBJ2-3; TRBD2 agrees at 7 bases. Per the germline V gene, CDR1 is SQVTM and CDR2 is ANQGSEA. The CDR3 spans 16 residues. Trimming removed 1 base from V and 4 bases from J; junction bases left unmatched: 11. In DNA, the CDR3 is TGCAGCGTTGAAGGCGGGAGCTACTTAGGTTCAGATACGCAGTATTTT. Translated: CSVEGGSYLGSDTQYF.

This clone was recorded once. The chain links TRBV10-2 to TRBJ1-1; maybe TRBD1 (6 bases). Deletions cut 4 bases from V and 3 bases from J, with 15 bases between. This CDR3 region has 15 residues. Germline V gene sequence: CDR1 WSHSY, CDR2 SAAADI. The CDR3 reads CASSGFWTDYTEAFF. The DNA for the CDR3 is TGCGCCAGCAGTGGGTTCTGGACAGACTACACTGAAGCTTTCTTT.

This clone was seen a handful of times. The chain has TRBV12-5 and TRBJ1-1; D is unclear. CDR1 is LGHNT, CDR2 FRNRAP, per germline. This CDR3 spans 15 amino acids. Trimming removed 1 base at V and 3 bases at J, with 12 bases between. In DNA form, the CDR3 reads TGTGCTAGTGGTTTGGCGGTGTCCGGGGACACTGAAGCTTTCTTT. Translating it yields CASGLAVSGDTEAFF.

The CDR3 is CASSQGTSGYNEQFF. CDR3 nucleotide sequence: TGTGCCAGCAGCCAAGGGACTAGCGGATACAATGAGCAGTTCTTC. The genes are TRBV7-3 and TRBJ2-1, with 11 bases that match TRBD2. There are 15 residues in the CDR3. Germline CDR1 and CDR2: SGHTA and FQGTGA. Unmatched junction bases numbered 4, after V lost 5 bases and J lost 4 bases.

This chain connects TRBV28 to TRBJ1-2, with 7 bases matching TRBD1. The CDR3 consists of 12 residues. V dropped 9 bases and J dropped 3; count of bases not matched to a gene: 4. The germline gives CDR1 MDHEN, CDR2 SYDVKM. CDR3 amino acids: CARPDRDYGYTF. In nucleotides, the CDR3 is TGTGCCAGACCCGACAGGGACTATGGCTACACCTTC.

The rearrangement joins TRBV5-6 to TRBJ2-3; D unresolved. V was trimmed by 2 bases and J by 4 bases, leaving 5 bases between them. Germline CDR1 is SGHDT and CDR2 is YYEEEE. This CDR3 contains 12 residues. The CDR3 protein is CASSFRADTQYF. As DNA, the CDR3 is TGTGCCAGCAGCTTTCGGGCAGATACGCAGTATTTT. The full variable domain, rest sourced from reference TRBV5-6 and TRBJ2-3, is DAGVTQSPTHLIKTRGQQVTLRCSPKSGHDTVSWYQQALGQGPQFIFQYYEEEERQRGNFPDRFSGHQFPNYSSELNVNALLLGDSALYLCASSFRADTQYFGPGTRLTVL.

The chain carries TRBV28 and TRBJ2-1; 8 bases are shared with TRBD2. The germline V gene encodes CDR1 MDHEN and CDR2 SYDVKM. V gave up 7 bases and J gave up 0 bases; unmatched junction bases: 8. This CDR3 has 16 residues. The CDR3 DNA is TGTGCCAGCACCACTCTGCGGGAGGCCTCCTACAATGAGCAGTTCTTC. The encoded protein is CASTTLREASYNEQFF.

V gene TRBV7-9 combines with J gene TRBJ2-5, with D hard to call. Deletions cut 4 bases from V and 1 base from J, with 13 bases between. This CDR3 comprises 15 residues. Germline V gene data show CDR1 as SEHNR and CDR2 as FQNEAQ (reference sequence). CDR3: CASSSPPLPQETQYF. CDR3 bases: TGTGCCAGCAGCTCCCCTCCCTTGCCCCAAGAGACCCAGTACTTC.

The chain combines TRBV29-1 with TRBJ2-1; no firm D call. Trimming took off 0 bases at V and 14 bases at J, with 11 bases between the two ends. The germline gives CDR1 SQVTM, CDR2 ANQGSEA. The CDR3 spans 11 residues. CDR3 nucleotides: TGCAGCGTTGAAGATCCTGGCGAGGAGTTCTTC. Encoded protein: CSVEDPGEEFF.

This chain uses TRBV19 with TRBJ2-1; the D is unclear. With 9 bases removed from V and 2 bases from J, the gap between germline ends came to 14 bases. Germline CDR1 and CDR2: LNHDA and SQIVND (reference sequence). This CDR3 contains 14 residues. The CDR3 sequence: CASSPSFAYNEQFF. The CDR3 coding sequence is TGTGCCAGCTCACCGTCATTCGCCTACAATGAGCAGTTCTTC.

V gene TRBV27 combines with J gene TRBJ2-2, with a possible D match to TRBD2 (6 bases). Germline loops: CDR1 MNHEY, CDR2 SMNVEV (reference sequence). V lost 2 bases and J lost 2, with 15 bases in between. The CDR3 is 17 amino acids. As DNA, the CDR3 is TGTGCCAGCAGTTTACCCCCTTCGGGGGAAAACACCGGGGAGCTGTTTTTT. Its protein product is CASSLPPSGENTGELFF.

The chain uses TRBV7-8 and TRBJ1-1; D remains ambiguous. The V gene lost 0 bases and the J gene lost 0 bases, with 14 bases spanning the gap. The CDR3 sequence is 17 residues long. Germline CDR1 reads SGHVS; CDR2 reads FQNEAQ. The CDR3 nucleotides are TGTGCCAGCAGCTTAGCGTGGCAGACTTCGTTGAACACTGAAGCTTTCTTT. This sequence encodes CASSLAWQTSLNTEAFF. Drawing the rest from reference TRBV7-8 and TRBJ1-1, the complete variable domain is GAGVSQSPRYKVAKRGQDVALRCDPISGHVSLFWYQQALGQGPEFLTYFQNEAQLDKSGLPSDRFFAERPEGSVSTLKIQRTQQEDSAVYLCASSLAWQTSLNTEAFFGQGTRLTVV.

The chain couples TRBV7-6 to TRBJ2-4; the D is unclear. This CDR3 spans 13 amino acids. Germline V gene data show CDR1 as SGHVS and CDR2 as FNYEAQ. V shed 4 bases and J shed 4 bases, with 8 bases lying between them. CDR3 region: CASSSANKNIQYF. For the CDR3, the DNA is TGTGCCAGCAGCTCGGCGAATAAAAACATTCAGTACTTC. Supplemented by reference TRBV7-6 and TRBJ2-4, the full variable domain reads GAGVSQSPRYKVTKRGQDVALRCDPISGHVSLYWYRQALGQGPEFLTYFNYEAQQDKSGLPNDRFSAERPEGSISTLTIQRTEQRDSAMYRCASSSANKNIQYFGAGTRLSVL.

The chain employs TRBV4-3 and TRBJ2-7; a weak D match, TRBD1 (5 bases). Germline values: CDR1 LGHNA, CDR2 YSLEER. Between the trimmed V and J ends, which lost 4 bases and 2 bases, there was a span of 15 bases. The CDR3 is made up of 15 amino acids. CDR3: CASSPRDDRAYEQYF. In nucleotides, the CDR3 is TGCGCCAGCAGCCCCCGAGATGACAGAGCCTACGAGCAGTACTTC.

The chain uses TRBV7-8 and TRBJ2-7, with 9 bases aligning to TRBD2. V gave up 5 bases and J gave up 5 bases; unmatched junction bases: 13. Germline CDR1 and CDR2: SGHVS and FQNEAQ. The CDR3 sequence is 16 residues long. The CDR3 nucleotides are TGTGCCAGCAGCCTTCTCCTTAGCGGGAGAGGAGACGAGCAGTACTTC. Its translation is CASSLLLSGRGDEQYF.

Turning to this clone: At the DNA level, this CDR3 is encoded by other sequences in the same sample as well. The rearrangement uses TRBV27 and TRBJ2-2, with D perhaps TRBD1 (6 bases). Trimming removed 6 bases from V and 1 base from J, with 6 bases in between. The CDR3 is 13 residues long. CDR1 and CDR2 (germline): MNHEY, SMNVEV (reference sequence). The CDR3 DNA follows: TGTGCCAGCAGGGGACAGAACACCGGGGAGCTGTTTTTT. Its translation: CASRGQNTGELFF.

Of note for this clone: The sample has other DNA sequences that encode this CDR3 too. The chain is built from TRBV28 and TRBJ2-1, with TRBD1 matching 8 bases. Trimming removed 5 bases from V and 7 bases from J; junction bases left unmatched: 7. This CDR3 contains 14 residues. Germline lookup yields CDR1 MDHEN and CDR2 SYDVKM. The CDR3 is CASSLSGGGNEQFF. The CDR3 nucleotides read TGTGCCAGCAGTCTATCAGGGGGCGGGAATGAGCAGTTCTTC. The whole variable domain, remainder taken from reference TRBV28 and TRBJ2-1, is DVKVTQSSRYLVKRTGEKVFLECVQDMDHENMFWYRQDPGLGLRLIYFSYDVKMKEKGDIPEGYSVSREKKERFSLILESASTNQTSMYLCASSLSGGGNEQFFGPGTRLTVL.

This rearrangement joins TRBV28 to TRBJ2-7, with 9 positions matching TRBD2. The CDR3 sequence is 15 residues long. Trimming cost V 6 bases and J 0 bases; bases outside gene matches: 6. CDR1 is MDHEN, CDR2 SYDVKM, per germline. The CDR3 reads CASSPIAGASYEQYF. DNA for the CDR3: TGTGCCAGCAGCCCCATAGCGGGAGCCTCCTACGAGCAGTACTTC.

The rearrangement joins TRBV25-1 to TRBJ1-6, with D possibly being TRBD1 (5 bases). The germline V gene encodes CDR1 MGHDK and CDR2 SYGVNS. Trimming stripped 3 bases from V and 4 bases from J, with 10 bases between. CDR3 size: 15 residues. The CDR3 bases are TGTGCCAGCAGTGATCGGGGACCTTATAATTCACCCCTCCACTTT. Translating gives CASSDRGPYNSPLHF.

The V gene is TRBV27, the J gene TRBJ2-7; TRBD2 matches at 7 bases. V shed 4 bases, J shed 8 bases, and the junction held 11 bases outside the gene matches. The germline gives CDR1 MNHEY, CDR2 SMNVEV (reference sequence). This CDR3 is built from 14 residues. The CDR3 here is CASSSLEGLTKQYF. Here the CDR3 DNA reads TGTGCCAGCAGTTCCCTGGAGGGACTAACTAAGCAGTACTTC.

V and J are TRBV7-6 and TRBJ1-1; D unclear. Looked up from germline, CDR1 is SGHVS and CDR2 is FNYEAQ. V was cut by 1 base and J by 1 base, with 10 bases left in between. There are 15 residues in the CDR3. The CDR3 loop reads CASSLEASGNTEAFF. Here the CDR3 DNA reads TGTGCCAGCAGCTTAGAGGCTTCCGGGAACACTGAAGCTTTCTTT.

This chain joins TRBV6-4 and TRBJ2-1; TRBD2 is a possible D gene (6 bases). Germline loops: CDR1 MRHNA, CDR2 SNTAGT. V dropped 4 bases and J dropped 2 bases, with 15 bases sitting between them. The CDR3 runs 16 residues. CDR3 sequence: CASSGVLGGTYNEQFF. CDR3 in DNA: TGTGCCAGCAGTGGGGTGTTGGGGGGAACCTACAATGAGCAGTTCTTC.

In regard to this clone: Other DNA sequences in the same sample also yield this CDR3. The chain employs TRBV30 and TRBJ2-3; D unresolved. CDR1 and CDR2 (germline): GTSNPN, SVGIG (reference sequence). V was shortened by 0 bases and J by 8 bases, with 6 bases between the two germline ends. The CDR3 length is 11 residues. The CDR3 coding sequence is TGTGCCTGGAGTGTAGACGGTACGCAGTATTTT. Translated: CAWSVDGTQYF.

V and J are TRBV14 and TRBJ1-2; TRBD1 matches 9 bases. Germline values: CDR1 SGHDN, CDR2 FVKESK. The CDR3 loop spans 15 amino acids. The V segment lost 3 bases and the J segment 4 bases; nucleotides outside the gene matches: 6. The CDR3, as DNA: TGTGCCAGCAGCCAGATACAGGGGGCGCCCTATGGCTACACCTTC. Encoded protein: CASSQIQGAPYGYTF.